The present T cell receptor (beta chain) was sequenced within a study of shared clonotypes between healthy human individuals. About the research overall: Donors had three CD4 naive, three CD4 memory, two CD8 naive and one CD8 memory plate apiece. Whole-study findings and limits: Clonotype sharing among donors, it was expected, would be affected by sequencing depth. In a handful of donors, around 4.5% of naive CD4 clonotypes appeared in common.

TCRdb's table, derived via immunoSEQ multiplex PCR, lists solely in-frame clones and lacks some. Of some 1,900,000 clones listed, just under 95% were seen once; the top ten hold roughly 1%. CDR1 is MNHNS and CDR2 is SASEGT in the germline V gene. There are 14 residues in the CDR3. V was shortened by 5 bases and J by 3 bases, with 10 bases between the two germline ends. A word on this clone: No antigen is known for it.

Naive CD8 cells were CD45RO-negative, positively selected for CCR7, excluding terminally differentiated effector memory CD45RA+ cells. Healthy HIV-negative adults without recent acute infections or vaccinations served as donors. This TCR was recovered from a man in his late teens or twenties in good health. Input material: naive CD8+ T cells sorted from blood. The chain joins TRBV6-1 to TRBJ1-4; D remains ambiguous. CDR3 loop: CASSSIQSNEKLFF. CDR3 in DNA: TGTGCCAGCAGTTCTATACAGTCTAATGAAAAACTGTTTTTT.